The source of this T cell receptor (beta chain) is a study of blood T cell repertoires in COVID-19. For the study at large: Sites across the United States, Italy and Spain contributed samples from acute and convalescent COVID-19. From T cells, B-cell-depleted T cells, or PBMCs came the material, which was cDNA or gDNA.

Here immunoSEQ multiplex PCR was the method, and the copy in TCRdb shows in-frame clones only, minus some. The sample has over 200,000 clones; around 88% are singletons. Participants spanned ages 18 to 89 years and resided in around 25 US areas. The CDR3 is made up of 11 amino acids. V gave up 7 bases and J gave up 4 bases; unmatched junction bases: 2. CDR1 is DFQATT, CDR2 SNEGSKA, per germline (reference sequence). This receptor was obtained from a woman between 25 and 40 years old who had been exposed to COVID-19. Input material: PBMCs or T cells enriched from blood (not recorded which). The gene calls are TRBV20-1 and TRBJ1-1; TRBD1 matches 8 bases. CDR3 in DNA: TGCAGTGGACAGGGGATCACTGAAGCTTTCTTT. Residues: CSGQGITEAFF.